This T cell receptor beta chain appears in the sequencing data of a study of blood T cell repertoires in COVID-19. On the study more broadly: Samples of COVID-19 (acute and convalescent) were obtained from the United States, Italy and Spain. T cells, B-cell-depleted T cells, or PBMCs supplied cDNA or gDNA.

The CDR3 extends over 12 amino acids. V was trimmed by 7 bases and J by 5 bases, leaving 8 bases between them. Germline CDR1 is SEHNR and CDR2 is FQNEAQ (reference sequence). In the authors' workflow: Estimation of nucleated cell counts was performed using reference gene primer amplification. Profiling relied on immunoSEQ multiplex PCR, and the TCRdb table lists in-frame clones only, not all of them. The V and J calls and clone size were taken over from that table, and D and trimming were inferred from the DNA. This sample yields about 370,000 clones, of which more than 80% are seen a single time; under 4% belongs to the top ten. The Seattle patients joined while their infection was active and were tracked longitudinally afterward.

The sequence was obtained from a woman aged 25 to 39 with COVID-19, enrolled during active disease. Sequencing was done on a sample of peripheral blood. V is TRBV7-9 and J is TRBJ2-2; D gene ambiguous. CDR3 DNA: TGTGCCAGCAACACCGGGACCGGGGAGCTGTTTTTT. This encodes CASNTGTGELFF.